The next 30 T cell receptor beta chains were all read from a single sample in a study of identical twins' blood T cells. TCRdb passed the 5' RACE reads through MiXCR, listing each CDR3 protein once. The sample shows 350,000 to 450,000 distinct CDR3 sequences, roughly 31% of them seen only once. The sequencing sample was made of PBMCs. Every receptor here comes from a woman between 18 and 50 years old in good health.

This clonotype was seen ten or more times. The J gene is TRBJ2-2, the V gene TRBV29-1; no definite D call. The germline CDR1 and CDR2 sequences are SQVTM and ANQGSEA. Deletions cut 4 bases from V and 6 bases from J, with 15 bases between. CDR3 length: 14 residues. CDR3 bases: TGCAGCGTTGGTCAGCCTAGTGAGGCCGGGGAGCTGTTTTTT. It specifies CSVGQPSEAGELFF.

The chain is built from TRBV3-1 and TRBJ1-1; the D gene is possibly TRBD1 (5 bases). CDR1 and CDR2 from the germline V gene are LGHDT and YNNKEL (reference sequence). The CDR3 totals 12 residues. Trimming took 4 bases from V and 11 from J, leaving 14 bases between them. The CDR3, as DNA: TGTGCCAGCAGCCGGGGCGTGTCCCCGGCTTTCTTT. Its protein is CASSRGVSPAFF.

This clonotype occurred a few times. The J gene is TRBJ2-3, the V gene TRBV10-3, with 12 bases fitting TRBD2. The CDR3 runs 16 residues. The germline V gene has CDR1 ENHRY and CDR2 SYGVKD. The ends lost 2 bases at V and 1 base at J; junction bases unmatched: 1. The CDR3 region is CAISERLAGGTDTQYF. The CDR3 DNA sequence: TGTGCCATCAGTGAGAGACTAGCGGGGGGCACAGATACGCAGTATTTT.

This rearrangement joins TRBV27 to TRBJ1-1; TRBD1 is a possible D gene (5 bases). V lost 6 bases to trimming and J lost 7 bases, with 18 bases between them. The CDR3 has 14 amino acids. Germline lookup yields CDR1 MNHEY and CDR2 SMNVEV (reference sequence). In nucleotides, the CDR3 is TGTGCCAGCAGCCCGGGGGGGGTGCCGGGTGAAGCTTTCTTT. It specifies CASSPGGVPGEAFF.

The chain joins TRBV5-1 to TRBJ1-5; 7 nucleotides match TRBD1. V shed 0 bases, J shed 4 bases, and the junction held 4 bases outside the gene matches. The length of the CDR3 is 15 residues. Germline CDR1 reads SGHRS; CDR2 reads YFSETQ. Written as DNA, the CDR3 is TGCGCCAGCAGCTTGGACGGGGACAGAAATCAGCCCCAGCATTTT. It translates to CASSLDGDRNQPQHF.

In this sample, this clonotype turned up many times. V gene TRBV12-3 or TRBV12-4 combines with J gene TRBJ2-7, with D unclear. CDR3 length: 12 residues. V lost 3 bases and J 4 bases, leaving 7 bases between the germline ends. CDR3 DNA: TGTGCCAGCAGTTTTTCGGGTTACGAGCAGTACTTC. Translated: CASSFSGYEQYF.

This rearrangement joins TRBV20-1 to TRBJ2-2; 8 nucleotides agree with TRBD2. Trimming at V came to 1 base and at J to 6 bases, leaving 4 bases not matched to a gene. The CDR3 has 14 residues. Germline V gives CDR1 DFQATT, CDR2 SNEGSKA (reference sequence). The CDR3 sequence is CSARVAREAGELFF. CDR3 DNA: TGCAGTGCTAGAGTGGCGCGGGAGGCCGGGGAGCTGTTTTTT.

This clonotype was seen a single time. CDR3 in amino acids: CSGGRNYGYTF. The DNA for the CDR3 is TGCAGCGGTGGGCGGAATTATGGCTACACCTTC. The chain is built from TRBV29-1 and TRBJ1-2; D remains unclear. From germline, CDR1 is SQVTM and CDR2 ANQGSEA. This CDR3 spans 11 amino acids. V dropped 7 bases and J dropped 5 bases, with 11 bases sitting between them.

In its sample, this clonotype was seen many times. This chain joins TRBV18 and TRBJ1-5, with TRBD1 matching 7 bases. CDR3 length: 15 amino acids. V trimming: 4 bases; J trimming: 8 bases; junction bases outside the gene matches: 11. Germline V gene lookup returns CDR1 KGHSH and CDR2 LQKENI. As DNA, the CDR3 is TGTGCCAGCTCACTCCGACCGGGACAGAGAGAGCCCCAGCATTTT. Translated: CASSLRPGQREPQHF.

This clonotype was seen more than once but under ten times. This rearrangement joins TRBV5-1 to TRBJ2-7; 7 nucleotides line up with TRBD1. CDR3 length equals 15 residues. Germline V gene sequence: CDR1 SGHRS, CDR2 YFSETQ. The V gene end was trimmed by 1 base and the J gene end by 4 bases; junction bases not matched to a gene: 8. CDR3 residues: CASSLSPGQKYEQYF. The CDR3 coding sequence is TGCGCCAGCAGCTTGTCCCCGGGACAGAAATACGAGCAGTACTTC.

DNA of the CDR3: TGTGCCAGCAGCTTAGTCGTGGGGGGCCTTCACGAGCAGTACTTC. Translating gives CASSLVVGGLHEQYF. The chain employs TRBV7-2 and TRBJ2-7; D possibly matches TRBD1 or TRBD2 (6 bases each). The CDR3 extends over 15 amino acids. CDR1 is SGHTA, CDR2 FQGNSA, per germline. The V end lost 1 base, the J end lost 5 bases, and 15 bases lay between the germline ends.

The chain recombines TRBV12-3 or TRBV12-4 with TRBJ2-2; tentatively, D is TRBD1 (6 bases). Trimming cost V 6 bases and J 5 bases, with 16 bases left between them. CDR3 length: 15 residues. DNA of the CDR3: TGTGCCAGCAGAGCTGGGACAACCGTTACCGGGGAGCTGTTTTTT. Translated, it gives CASRAGTTVTGELFF.

A remark on this clonotype: A much larger clonotype is one base distant, so this may be a read error. The chain joins TRBV7-2 to TRBJ2-7; D remains ambiguous. Per germline, CDR1 SGHTA and CDR2 FQGNSA. This CDR3 has 13 residues. This chain's CDR3 is CSSSLKGSYEQYF. The CDR3 coding sequence is TGTTCCAGCAGCTTAAAGGGTAGTTACGAGCAGTACTTC.

This clonotype was picked up many times. The chain is built from TRBV29-1 and TRBJ2-2; 8 bases are shared with TRBD2. Per the germline V gene, CDR1 is SQVTM and CDR2 is ANQGSEA. The CDR3 sequence is 16 residues long. V lost 7 bases, J lost 1 base, and 11 bases stayed unmatched. The CDR3 sequence: CSAGTRKELNTGELFF. CDR3 coding DNA: TGCAGCGCAGGGACTAGAAAAGAGTTGAACACCGGGGAGCTGTTTTTT.

The chain is built from TRBV7-9 and TRBJ2-3; D uncertain. The CDR3 is 15 amino acids. With 0 bases removed from V and 5 bases from J, the gap between germline ends came to 12 bases. CDR1 is SEHNR, CDR2 FQNEAQ, per germline (reference sequence). CDR3 DNA: TGTGCCAGCAGCTTAGCGCTCGGTAGTCAAGATACGCAGTATTTT. It translates to CASSLALGSQDTQYF.

This clonotype was picked up a small number of times. The J gene is TRBJ1-1, the V gene TRBV5-1, with TRBD1 matching 8 bases. CDR1 is SGHRS and CDR2 is YFSETQ in the germline V gene. This CDR3 comprises 14 residues. V lost 0 bases and J lost 8; bases outside the gene matches: 6. CDR3 residues: CASSLDHRGTEAFF. CDR3 DNA sequence: TGCGCCAGCAGCTTGGATCACAGGGGGACAGAAGCTTTCTTT.

This clonotype was recorded at least ten times. CDR3 loop: CASSLTSGTYNEQFF. The CDR3 DNA is TGCGCCAGCAGCTTGACTAGCGGGACCTACAATGAGCAGTTCTTC. This sequence joins TRBV5-1 and TRBJ2-1, with 10 bases aligning to TRBD2. V dropped 1 base and J dropped 2; count of bases not matched to a gene: 0. This CDR3 spans 15 amino acids. Per germline, CDR1 SGHRS and CDR2 YFSETQ.

This clonotype was detected many times. The V call is TRBV20-1, the J call TRBJ2-7; D call uncertain. Germline V gene sequence: CDR1 DFQATT, CDR2 SNEGSKA (reference sequence). This CDR3 contains 13 residues. With 6 bases removed from V and 5 bases from J, the gap between germline ends came to 17 bases. The CDR3 here is CSAIRPGPHEQYF. The CDR3 DNA sequence: TGCAGTGCCATACGACCGGGTCCCCACGAGCAGTACTTC.

The CDR3 nucleotides read TGCGCCAGCAGCTTGGAATTCGGGGCCTACGAGCAGTACTTC. Protein product: CASSLEFGAYEQYF. The chain recombines TRBV5-1 with TRBJ2-7; weak D call: TRBD2 (5 bases). The CDR3 is made up of 14 amino acids. Trimming pared 0 bases from V and 2 bases from J, leaving 9 bases between. CDR1 is SGHRS and CDR2 is YFSETQ in the germline V gene.

This chain uses TRBV10-3 with TRBJ2-7; D gene ambiguous. The V gene's germline CDR1 is ENHRY and CDR2 SYGVKD. V was cut by 4 bases and J by 7 bases, with 14 bases left in between. This CDR3 has 13 amino acids. The CDR3 reads CAISASGEREQYF. CDR3 DNA: TGTGCCATCAGTGCCTCGGGCGAGAGGGAGCAGTACTTC.

This chain joins TRBV7-2 and TRBJ2-3, with D perhaps matching TRBD2 (5 bases). The CDR3 contains 15 residues. The V end lost 2 bases, the J end lost 4 bases, and 13 bases lay between the germline ends. Germline assignment: CDR1 SGHTA and CDR2 FQGNSA. CDR3 in DNA: TGTGCCAGCAGCTTAAACGGGATCGGGTCAGATACGCAGTATTTT. It codes for CASSLNGIGSDTQYF.

The rearrangement uses TRBV10-3 and TRBJ2-1; the D is unclear. CDR3 length: 13 amino acids. Germline V lookup: CDR1 ENHRY, CDR2 SYGVKD. Trimming pared 5 bases from V and 8 bases from J, leaving 13 bases between. CDR3 protein: CAISPGLIDEQFF. In DNA, the CDR3 is TGTGCCATCAGTCCGGGCTTGATCGATGAGCAGTTCTTC.

This clonotype was seen more than once but under ten times. At one end, the junction sequence differs from germline, possibly due to a read error. This chain connects TRBV29-1 to TRBJ2-3; D gene ambiguous. This CDR3 has 13 amino acids. The germline V gene has CDR1 SQVTM and CDR2 ANQGSEA. The CDR3 sequence is CSVPGPPPNTRYF. The CDR3 nucleotides read TGCAGCGTCCCTGGACCACCTCCTAATACGCGGTATTTT.

The J gene is TRBJ2-3, the V gene TRBV12-3 or TRBV12-4; no definite D call. CDR3 length equals 12 residues. Trimming removed 10 bases at V and 6 bases at J, with 14 bases between. The CDR3 DNA reads TGTGCCAACACATCCGCACTTGATACGCAGTATTTT. Translated, it gives CANTSALDTQYF.

A few counts support this clonotype. The gene calls are TRBV7-9 and TRBJ1-1; D might be TRBD1 (6 bases). The CDR3 loop spans 15 amino acids. Trimming left V 4 bases short and J 11 bases short, with 23 bases between. Germline CDR1 reads SEHNR; CDR2 reads FQNEAQ (reference sequence). CDR3 residues: CASSYPAGAFQGAFF. The CDR3 DNA sequence: TGTGCCAGCAGCTACCCGGCCGGTGCGTTTCAGGGGGCTTTCTTT.

This chain connects TRBV11-3 to TRBJ2-1; maybe TRBD1 (6 bases). Germline loops: CDR1 SGHNT, CDR2 YENEEA. V lost 5 bases to trimming and J lost 2 bases, with 16 bases between them. CDR3 size: 16 residues. CDR3: CASSEQGIQPYNEQFF. CDR3 DNA sequence: TGTGCCAGCAGCGAGCAGGGGATCCAACCCTACAATGAGCAGTTCTTC.

This chain uses TRBV5-5 with TRBJ2-7; D call uncertain. CDR3 length: 12 residues. Trimming left V 8 bases short and J 2 bases short, with 11 bases between. Germline CDR1 SGHKS, CDR2 YYEKEE (reference sequence). The CDR3 here is CARSITTYEQYF. In nucleotides, the CDR3 is TGTGCCAGGAGCATTACTACCTACGAGCAGTACTTC. Full variable domain (rest looked up from reference TRBV5-5 and TRBJ2-7): DAGVTQSPTHLIKTRGQQVTLRCSPISGHKSVSWYQQVLGQGPQFIFQYYEKEERGRGNFPDRFSARQFPNYSSELNVNALLLGDSALYLCARSITTYEQYFGPGTRLTVT.

This clonotype was picked up many times. This rearrangement joins TRBV5-1 to TRBJ1-2; maybe TRBD1 (5 bases). CDR3 length equals 13 residues. The V and J ends lost 7 bases and 3 bases respectively, with 13 bases between them. Germline CDR1 SGHRS, CDR2 YFSETQ. The CDR3 bases are TGCGCCAGCGCCGCCAGGGTCGACTATGGCTACACCTTC. Protein: CASAARVDYGYTF.

V and J are TRBV6-6 and TRBJ1-4, with D unclear. The length of the CDR3 is 13 residues. Between the trimmed V and J ends, which lost 2 bases and 7 bases, there was a span of 8 bases. Germline V gives CDR1 MNHNY, CDR2 SVGAGI (reference sequence). The CDR3 DNA reads TGTGCCAGCAGTTACGTTAAAAGTGAAAAACTGTTTTTT. Encoded protein: CASSYVKSEKLFF.

The chain is built from TRBV6-5 and TRBJ2-2, with 9 bases fitting TRBD1. The CDR3 is 16 amino acids. Germline V gene sequence: CDR1 MNHEY, CDR2 SVGAGI. V was pared by 9 bases and J by 0 bases, with 8 bases of the junction left unmatched. The DNA for the CDR3 is TGTGCCAGACCTACAGGGGGCTATCCGAACACCGGGGAGCTGTTTTTT. Translation: CARPTGGYPNTGELFF.